This passage covers 2 T cell receptor beta chains from one sample sequenced in a study of response to subunit inactivated influenza vaccine. TCRdb processed the RT-PCR reads anew with MiXCR; each CDR3 protein has one entry. The table has fewer than 600,000 distinct CDR3 sequences, approximately 7.8% seen once. Source: PBMCs from blood, taken less than 25 months after vaccination. The receptors were sampled from a man aged 45 to 75 who received an inactivated influenza vaccine.

As to this clonotype: This sequence may be a read error, since a much larger clone differs from it by one base. The chain couples TRBV6-2 or TRBV6-3 to TRBJ2-5; a weak D match, TRBD1 (6 bases). This CDR3 has 16 amino acids. Germline V gene sequence: CDR1 MNHEY, CDR2 SVGEGT. For the CDR3, the DNA is TGTGCCAGCAGTCACTCGAGCAGGGGACGAGGAGAGACCCAGTACTTC. This gives the protein CASSHSSRGRGETQYF.

This clonotype was seen a handful of times. V and J are TRBV6-2 or TRBV6-3 and TRBJ2-5; 10 bases map to TRBD2. The CDR3 extends over 18 amino acids. CDR1 MNHEY and CDR2 SVGEGT come from the germline V gene. With V trimmed by 6 bases and J by 5 bases, 18 bases remained unmatched. The CDR3 region is CASRRTPGLAEVGETQYF. The CDR3 DNA reads as TGTGCCAGCAGACGCACACCCGGACTAGCGGAGGTTGGGGAGACCCAGTACTTC.